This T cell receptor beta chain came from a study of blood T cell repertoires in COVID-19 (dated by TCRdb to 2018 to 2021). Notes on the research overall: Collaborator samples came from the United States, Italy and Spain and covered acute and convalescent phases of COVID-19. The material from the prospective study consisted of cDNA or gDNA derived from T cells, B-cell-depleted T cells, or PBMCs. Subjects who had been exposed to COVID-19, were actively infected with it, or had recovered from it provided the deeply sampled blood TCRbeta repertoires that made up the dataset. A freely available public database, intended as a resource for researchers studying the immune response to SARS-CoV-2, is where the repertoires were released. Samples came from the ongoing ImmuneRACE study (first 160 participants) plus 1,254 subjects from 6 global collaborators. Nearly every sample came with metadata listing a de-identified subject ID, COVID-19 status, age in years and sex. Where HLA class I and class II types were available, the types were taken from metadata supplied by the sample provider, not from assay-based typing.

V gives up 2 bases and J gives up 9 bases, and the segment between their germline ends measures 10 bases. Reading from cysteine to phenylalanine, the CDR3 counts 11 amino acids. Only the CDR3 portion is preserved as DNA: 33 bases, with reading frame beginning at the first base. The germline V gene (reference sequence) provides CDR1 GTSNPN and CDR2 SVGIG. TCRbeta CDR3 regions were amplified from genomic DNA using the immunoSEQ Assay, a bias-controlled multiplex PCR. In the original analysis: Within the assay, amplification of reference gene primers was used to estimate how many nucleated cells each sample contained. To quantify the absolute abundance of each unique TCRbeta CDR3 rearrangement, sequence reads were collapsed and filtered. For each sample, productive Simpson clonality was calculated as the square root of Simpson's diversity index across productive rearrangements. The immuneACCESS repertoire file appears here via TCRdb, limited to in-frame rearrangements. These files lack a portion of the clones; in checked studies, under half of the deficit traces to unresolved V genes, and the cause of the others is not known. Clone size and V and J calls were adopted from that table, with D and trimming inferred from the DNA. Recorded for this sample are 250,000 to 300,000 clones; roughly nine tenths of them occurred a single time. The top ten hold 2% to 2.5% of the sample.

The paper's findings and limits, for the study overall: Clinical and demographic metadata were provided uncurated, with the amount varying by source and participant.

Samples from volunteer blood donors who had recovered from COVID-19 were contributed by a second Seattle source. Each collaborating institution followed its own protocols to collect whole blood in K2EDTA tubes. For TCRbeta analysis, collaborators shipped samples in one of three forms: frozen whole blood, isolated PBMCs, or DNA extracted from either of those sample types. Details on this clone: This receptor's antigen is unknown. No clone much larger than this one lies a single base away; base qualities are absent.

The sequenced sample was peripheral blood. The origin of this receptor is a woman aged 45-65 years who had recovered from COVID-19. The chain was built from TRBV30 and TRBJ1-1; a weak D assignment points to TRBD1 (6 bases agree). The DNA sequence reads TGTGCCTGGAGTCTGGACAGCCAAGCTTTCTTT. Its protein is CAWSLDSQAFF. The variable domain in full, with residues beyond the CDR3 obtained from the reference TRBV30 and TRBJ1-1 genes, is SQTIHQWPATLVQPVGSPLSLECTVEGTSNPNLYWYRQAAGRGLQLLFYSVGIGQISSEVPQNLSASRPQDRQFILSSKKLLLSDSGFYLCAWSLDSQAFFGQGTRLTVV.